The entry below gives a single TCR beta chain sequence along with its context. What it binds is unknown. Via MiXCR, TCRdb re-called the 5' RACE reads, giving one row per CDR3 protein. Of 160,000 or so distinct CDR3 sequences in the sample, roughly 28% were seen once. The trim removed 6 bases at V and 0 bases at J, leaving 4 bases unmatched. The CDR3 length is 16 residues. This sample was taken from a study of T-cell memory formation after mild COVID-19. General study results and limits: There were some responding clones in pre-infection memory, which suggested that cross-reactive memory had joined.

Material: PBMCs or a T cell subset sorted from them (not recorded which). This sequence originates from an adult woman who had mild COVID-19 (a few samples of this study predate the infection). Cell type and time point are not known. This chain connects TRBV12-3 or TRBV12-4 to TRBJ2-1; 11 nucleotides match TRBD2. CDR3 sequence: CASRRGLAASYNEQFF. The CDR3, as DNA: TGTGCCAGCAGGCGGGGACTAGCGGCCTCCTACAATGAGCAGTTCTTC.